The count of the clone carrying this TCR beta chain is one. The sample originates from a study of OX40 agonist ivuxolimab in advanced cancers. About the research overall: Partial responses were observed in three patients, of whom one had hepatocellular carcinoma and two had cutaneous melanoma.

Sequencing was performed with immunoSEQ multiplex PCR; in TCRdb, only in-frame clones are kept and a portion is missing. This table has 74,000 or so clones, about 85% appearing once. The material was CD4+ or CD8+ T cells sorted from blood, obtained in a trial of the OX40 agonist ivuxolimab. This clonotype was sampled from an adult with an advanced solid tumor such as melanoma, head and neck, liver or kidney cancer.

The CDR3 here is CASSLQGGPEAFF. CDR3 nucleotides: TGTGCCAGCAGCCTACAGGGTGGGCCTGAAGCTTTCTTT. The chain uses TRBV9 and TRBJ1-1; D is perhaps TRBD1 (6 bases). The germline CDR1 and CDR2 sequences are SGDLS and YYNGEE. CDR3 size: 13 residues. V was shortened by 4 bases and J by 6 bases, with 13 bases between the two germline ends.